This entry is about one T cell receptor beta chain. Its antigen is undetermined. Clones were read by immunoSEQ multiplex PCR, and TCRdb kept only the in-frame ones, dropping some. The sample includes 6,000 to 9,500 clones, about four fifths of them seen just once. CDR1 is SGHNT, CDR2 YYREEE, per germline (reference sequence). This CDR3 contains 16 residues. After removal of 0 bases from V and 5 bases from J, the junction contained 7 bases not matched to a gene. The data belong to a study of lymphopenia after photon versus proton radiotherapy. General observations from the study: In patients who died, overall survival fell as post-nadir TCR diversity dropped more.

The sample in question was peripheral blood, obtained from a patient treated with photon-based radiotherapy. The V gene is TRBV5-4, the J gene TRBJ1-4; 7 bases are a match to TRBD1. This TCR was recovered from a man aged 25-40 years with gastric cancer. This CDR3 is CASSLEPGQRNEKLFF. CDR3 DNA: TGTGCCAGCAGCTTGGAACCGGGACAGAGGAATGAAAAACTGTTTTTT.